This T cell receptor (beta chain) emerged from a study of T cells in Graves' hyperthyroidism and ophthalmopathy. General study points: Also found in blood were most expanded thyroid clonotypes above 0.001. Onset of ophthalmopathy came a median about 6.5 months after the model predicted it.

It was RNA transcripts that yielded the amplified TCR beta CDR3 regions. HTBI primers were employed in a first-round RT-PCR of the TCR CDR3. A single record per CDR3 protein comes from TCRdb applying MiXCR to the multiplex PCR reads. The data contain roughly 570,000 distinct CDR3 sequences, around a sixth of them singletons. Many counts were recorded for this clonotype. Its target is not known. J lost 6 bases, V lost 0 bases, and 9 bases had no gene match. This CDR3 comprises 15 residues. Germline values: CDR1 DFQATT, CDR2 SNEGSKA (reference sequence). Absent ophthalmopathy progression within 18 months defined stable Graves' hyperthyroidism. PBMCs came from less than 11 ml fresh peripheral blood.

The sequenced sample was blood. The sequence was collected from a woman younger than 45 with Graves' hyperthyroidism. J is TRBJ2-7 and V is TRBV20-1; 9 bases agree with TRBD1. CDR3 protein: CSARDWGTGSGEQYF. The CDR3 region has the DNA TGCAGTGCTAGAGATTGGGGGACAGGGTCGGGCGAGCAGTACTTC.